The 7 T cell receptor beta chains in this list originate from one sample, sequenced in a study of T-cell reconstitution after alpha-beta-depleted transplantation in children. Unique molecular identifiers were incorporated during preparation of the TCRbeta library. From the PCR reads, TCRdb called clonotypes with MiXCR, one entry per CDR3 protein. The data hold around 680,000 distinct CDR3 sequences, with about 15% observed a single time. The specimen was PBMCs from the stem cell graft donor, collected from the stem cell graft. These receptors originate from a human donor who donated a stem cell graft to a child with acute myeloid leukemia.

Regarding this clonotype: A single base separates this from a much larger clone, so it may be a read error. The rearrangement links TRBV29-1 to TRBJ2-7; 11 positions match TRBD1. The length of the CDR3 is 14 residues. Germline lookup yields CDR1 SQVTM and CDR2 ANQGSEA. CDR3 in amino acids: CGAGDRGIPYEQYF. In DNA, the CDR3 is TGCGGCGCTGGGGACAGGGGGATTCCCTACGAGCAGTACTTC.

This clonotype has at least ten counts. This chain uses TRBV9 with TRBJ2-4; D may be TRBD1 (6 bases). Per germline, CDR1 SGDLS and CDR2 YYNGEE. V lost 0 bases and J lost 1, with 8 bases in between. CDR3 length equals 15 residues. The CDR3 loop reads CASSVGDTAKNIQYF. CDR3 DNA sequence: TGTGCCAGCAGCGTAGGGGACACGGCCAAAAACATTCAGTACTTC. The variable domain in full, with the rest retrieved from reference TRBV9 and TRBJ2-4, is DSGVTQTPKHLITATGQRVTLRCSPRSGDLSVYWYQQSLDQGLQFLIQYYNGEERAKGNILERFSAQQFPDLHSELNLSSLELGDSALYFCASSVGDTAKNIQYFGAGTRLSVL.

This clonotype was recorded a few times. The genes are TRBV15 and TRBJ2-7; D remains ambiguous. The CDR3 length is 15 residues. The germline V and J ends were trimmed by 0 bases and 2 bases, with 11 bases remaining between them. The germline V gene encodes CDR1 LNHNV and CDR2 YYDKDF (reference sequence). The CDR3 spells CATSRDKGGAYEQYV. The CDR3 region has the DNA TGTGCCACCAGCAGAGATAAGGGTGGGGCCTACGAGCAGTACGTC.

This clonotype was observed a handful of times. J is TRBJ2-7 and V is TRBV12-3 or TRBV12-4; D not resolved. The length of the CDR3 is 10 residues. Trimming left V 7 bases short and J 7 bases short, with 8 bases between. The CDR3 reads CASKISEQYF. CDR3 in DNA: TGTGCCAGCAAGATTTCTGAGCAGTACTTC.

This clonotype was counted ten times or more. The chain has TRBV20-1 and TRBJ2-3; a possible D gene is TRBD2 (5 bases). V gave up 5 bases and J gave up 0 bases, with 12 bases separating them. Germline lookup yields CDR1 DFQATT and CDR2 SNEGSKA (reference sequence). The CDR3 spans 14 residues. The CDR3 spells CSAEPRGSTDTQYF. DNA of the CDR3: TGCAGTGCTGAGCCCCGGGGTAGCACAGATACGCAGTATTTT.

This clonotype was seen many times. The chain is built from TRBV20-1 and TRBJ1-4, with a weak D call TRBD1 (5 bases). From germline, CDR1 is DFQATT and CDR2 SNEGSKA (reference sequence). Trimming pared 5 bases from V and 5 bases from J, leaving 12 bases between. There are 13 residues in the CDR3. The CDR3, as DNA: TGCAGTGCTTGGGACGGGGGGAATGAAAAACTGTTTTTT. Protein: CSAWDGGNEKLFF.

The chain employs TRBV6-2 or TRBV6-3 and TRBJ2-7, with D unclear. The V end lost 5 bases, the J end lost 4 bases, and 12 bases lay between the germline ends. The CDR3 spans 13 residues. The germline V gene has CDR1 MNHEY and CDR2 SVGEGT. This CDR3 reads CASSRIYPYEQYF. The CDR3 DNA is TGTGCCAGCAGTCGAATATACCCGTACGAGCAGTACTTC.